Shown below are 12 T cell receptor beta chains from a single sample sequenced in a study of CD8 T cells in Susac syndrome. Reverse transcription of roughly 0.5 to 1 ug RNA was carried out with random hexamers. MiXCR, applied by TCRdb to the immunoSEQ multiplex PCR reads, yields one record per CDR3 protein. The sample has about 140,000 distinct CDR3 sequences, approximately 95% seen once; the top ten hold 0.14%. Sequenced input: CD4+ T cells from PBMCs. These receptors all stem from a human donor with Susac syndrome.

This clonotype was counted a single time. The chain employs TRBV7-2 and TRBJ2-3; possibly TRBD2 for D (6 bases). Germline loops: CDR1 SGHTA, CDR2 FQGNSA. This CDR3 spans 17 amino acids. The V end was cut by 5 bases, the J end by 1 base, with 19 bases between. Here the CDR3 reads CASSPEVGRWGTDTQYF. Written as DNA, the CDR3 is TGTGCCAGCAGCCCCGAAGTAGGGAGGTGGGGCACAGATACGCAGTATTTT.

CDR3 nucleotide sequence: TGTGCCAGCTCAAACCTGCAAAATCAGCCCCAGCATTTT. This codes for CASSNLQNQPQHF. The rearrangement links TRBV18 to TRBJ1-5; the D is unclear. The CDR3 is made up of 13 amino acids. Germline-derived CDR1 and CDR2 are KGHSH and LQKENI. Trimming shortened V by 5 bases and J by 4 bases, and 9 bases separated the two germline ends.

The V call is TRBV20-1, the J call TRBJ1-2, with 9 bases fitting TRBD1. V shed 5 bases, J shed 8 bases, and the junction held 12 bases outside the gene matches. The germline CDR1 and CDR2 sequences are DFQATT and SNEGSKA (reference sequence). The CDR3 has 14 residues. The CDR3 region is CSAGPGQGGRGYTF. CDR3 nucleotide sequence: TGCAGTGCTGGCCCGGGACAGGGAGGAAGAGGCTACACCTTC.

The V and J genes are TRBV6-6 and TRBJ2-1; D uncertain. The CDR3 totals 16 residues. Between the trimmed V and J ends, which lost 0 bases and 3 bases, there was a span of 12 bases. CDR1 and CDR2 (germline): MNHNY, SVGAGI (reference sequence). Written as DNA, the CDR3 is TGTGCCAGCAGTTACTCCGGACGGAACCGCTACAATGAGCAGTTCTTC. It specifies CASSYSGRNRYNEQFF.

This sequence joins TRBV19 and TRBJ2-5, with D perhaps given as TRBD1 or TRBD2 (5 bases each). Trimming took off 5 bases at V and 5 bases at J, with 12 bases between the two ends. Germline V lookup: CDR1 LNHDA, CDR2 SQIVND (reference sequence). CDR3 length equals 13 residues. The CDR3 DNA follows: TGTGCCAGTAGTGGGACGGCCAGCGAGACCCAGTACTTC. It is translated as CASSGTASETQYF.

The J gene is TRBJ1-1, the V gene TRBV20-1, with TRBD1 as a possible D gene (6 bases). The CDR3 is 11 residues long. Trimming removed 0 bases from V and 10 bases from J, with 9 bases in between. Germline V gives CDR1 DFQATT, CDR2 SNEGSKA (reference sequence). CDR3 amino acids: CSARDGGRAFF. The CDR3 coding sequence is TGCAGTGCTAGAGATGGGGGCCGAGCTTTCTTT.

The V and J genes are TRBV11-2 and TRBJ2-1, with TRBD2 matching over 8 bases. V lost 7 bases, J lost 0 bases, and 20 bases stayed unmatched. The germline V gene encodes CDR1 SGHAT and CDR2 FQNNGV. CDR3 length: 20 amino acids. The CDR3 spells CASTSPGRLAPESSYNEQFF. In nucleotides, the CDR3 is TGTGCCAGCACCAGCCCTGGGAGACTAGCGCCAGAAAGCTCCTACAATGAGCAGTTCTTC.

This chain joins TRBV5-1 and TRBJ2-2; possible D gene TRBD2, 8 bases. This CDR3 contains 17 residues. With 2 bases removed from V and 6 bases from J, the gap between germline ends came to 20 bases. Looked up from germline, CDR1 is SGHRS and CDR2 is YFSETQ. The CDR3 DNA follows: TGCGCCAGCAGCTTCCAGGGGGGCGTAGCGGGATCCGGGGAGCTGTTTTTT. As protein: CASSFQGGVAGSGELFF. The variable domain in full, with the rest retrieved from reference TRBV5-1 and TRBJ2-2, is KAGVTQTPRYLIKTRGQQVTLSCSPISGHRSVSWYQQTPGQGLQFLFEYFSETQRNKGNFPGRFSGRQFSNSRSEMNVSTLELGDSALYLCASSFQGGVAGSGELFFGEGSRLTVL.

This clonotype showed up just once. V usage is TRBV3-1 and J usage is TRBJ2-2, with 7 bases identical to TRBD1. Trimming took 4 bases from V and 4 from J; bases not matched to a gene: 6. Germline CDR1 is LGHDT and CDR2 is YNNKEL (reference sequence). This CDR3 contains 15 residues. The CDR3 spells CASSPHRGITGELFF. The CDR3 region has the DNA TGTGCCAGCAGCCCCCACAGGGGTATCACCGGGGAGCTGTTTTTT.

This clonotype occurred once. V is TRBV20-1 and J is TRBJ1-2; tentatively, D is TRBD1 (6 bases). The CDR3 is made up of 14 amino acids. Trimming cost V 1 base and J 1 base, with 10 bases left between them. CDR1 and CDR2 (germline): DFQATT, SNEGSKA (reference sequence). The CDR3 reads CSARARGGNYGYTF. CDR3 nucleotide sequence: TGCAGTGCTAGAGCCAGGGGCGGTAACTATGGCTACACCTTC.

The V call is TRBV19, the J call TRBJ1-1; 7 bases map to TRBD1. CDR1 and CDR2 from the germline V gene are LNHDA and SQIVND (reference sequence). The V segment lost 3 bases and the J segment 5 bases; nucleotides outside the gene matches: 3. The CDR3 runs 13 residues. The CDR3 DNA reads as TGTGCCAGTAGTATGAAGGGGGCGACTGAAGCTTTCTTT. Its translation: CASSMKGATEAFF.

J is TRBJ2-1 and V is TRBV9; D is uncertain. CDR3 length: 17 amino acids. The germline V gene has CDR1 SGDLS and CDR2 YYNGEE. With 0 bases removed from V and 0 bases from J, the gap between germline ends came to 13 bases. This CDR3 reads CASSVGGVTSSYNEQFF. CDR3 DNA: TGTGCCAGCAGCGTAGGTGGGGTTACCAGCTCCTACAATGAGCAGTTCTTC.